The 26 T cell receptor beta chains in this list originate from one sample, sequenced in a study of blood T cell repertoires in COVID-19. Clones were read by immunoSEQ multiplex PCR, and TCRdb kept only the in-frame ones, dropping some. The sample lists some 76,000 clones, 75% to 90% seen once, with roughly 0.58% in the top ten. The sequenced sample was peripheral blood. The receptor source for this set is a man in his sixties with acute or convalescent COVID-19.

This chain uses TRBV9 with TRBJ1-2; 7 nucleotides match TRBD1. Germline lookup yields CDR1 SGDLS and CDR2 YYNGEE. This CDR3 comprises 13 residues. The trim removed 0 bases at V and 9 bases at J, leaving 5 bases unmatched. CDR3 amino acids: CASSVERGLCYTF. The DNA for the CDR3 is TGTGCCAGCAGCGTAGAAAGGGGGCTGTGCTACACCTTC.

Only one count was recorded for this clone. The J gene is TRBJ1-3, the V gene TRBV27; 9 bases line up with TRBD1. Germline V gene lookup returns CDR1 MNHEY and CDR2 SMNVEV (reference sequence). V gave up 0 bases and J gave up 2 bases; unmatched junction bases: 8. There are 18 residues in the CDR3. The CDR3 DNA reads as TGTGCCAGCAGTTTATCCCCCCCGACAGGGGGTGCTGGAAACACCATATATTTT. This codes for CASSLSPPTGGAGNTIYF.

This rearrangement joins TRBV20-1 to TRBJ2-2; 9 bases are a match to TRBD2. This CDR3 is built from 16 residues. Losses at the gene ends were 3 bases for V and 7 bases for J; bases not matched to a gene: 12. Germline V lookup: CDR1 DFQATT, CDR2 SNEGSKA (reference sequence). As DNA, the CDR3 is TGCAGTGCTAGTGCCGTTTTAGCGGGAGCTGGCGGGGAGCTGTTTTTT. Translated: CSASAVLAGAGGELFF.

The genes are TRBV9 and TRBJ1-3; TRBD1 is a possible D gene (6 bases). Trimming cost V 2 bases and J 6 bases, with 9 bases left between them. CDR1 SGDLS and CDR2 YYNGEE come from the germline V gene. The CDR3 contains 13 residues. CDR3 DNA sequence: TGTGCCAGCAGCGTCGGGGGGCAAAACACCATATATTTT. Amino acids: CASSVGGQNTIYF.

This clone was seen once. The chain employs TRBV29-1 and TRBJ1-6; 7 nucleotides agree with TRBD1. The length of the CDR3 is 13 residues. V shed 7 bases, J shed 7 bases, and the junction held 7 bases outside the gene matches. Germline V gene data show CDR1 as SQVTM and CDR2 as ANQGSEA. The CDR3 region is CSAGDSRNSPLHF. The CDR3 nucleotides read TGCAGCGCCGGGGACAGCCGAAATTCACCCCTCCACTTT.

The chain couples TRBV19 to TRBJ2-1, with 7 positions matching TRBD1. The CDR3 is made up of 15 amino acids. Germline lookup yields CDR1 LNHDA and CDR2 SQIVND (reference sequence). The J segment lost 4 bases and the V segment lost 0 bases, leaving 3 bases of the junction unmatched. CDR3 residues: CASSIEAGGYNEQFF. CDR3 DNA sequence: TGTGCCAGTAGTATAGAGGCAGGGGGATACAATGAGCAGTTCTTC.

The genes are TRBV6-4 and TRBJ2-1; 12 bases are shared with TRBD2. CDR1 and CDR2 from the germline V gene are MRHNA and SNTAGT. V was pared by 5 bases and J by 7 bases, with 6 bases of the junction left unmatched. This CDR3 is 15 amino acids long. CDR3 in amino acids: CASSTLAGGLNEQFF. The CDR3 DNA sequence: TGTGCCAGCAGTACCCTAGCGGGGGGGCTTAATGAGCAGTTCTTC.

This clone was detected once. V is TRBV6-4 and J is TRBJ2-3; D is undetermined. The CDR3 extends over 13 amino acids. Trimming stripped 3 bases from V and 6 bases from J, with 10 bases between. Looked up from germline, CDR1 is MRHNA and CDR2 is SNTAGT. The CDR3 sequence: CASSDSEVDTQYF. As DNA, the CDR3 is TGTGCCAGCAGTGATTCAGAGGTTGATACGCAGTATTTT.

Turning to this clone: A junction end diverges from the germline sequence, so it may reflect a read error. J is TRBJ2-7 and V is TRBV6-5, with TRBD1 as a possible D gene (6 bases). The CDR3 runs to 12 residues. CDR1 is MNHEY, CDR2 SVGAGI, per germline. The DNA of the CDR3 is TGTGCCAGCAGTATTGGGACACCGTTACTCCGGTTC. It encodes CASSIGTPLLRF.

The rearrangement joins TRBV5-1 to TRBJ2-1, with TRBD2 identical over 7 bases. CDR1 is SGHRS and CDR2 is YFSETQ in the germline V gene. The CDR3 contains 14 residues. Trimming removed 7 bases from V and 5 bases from J; junction bases left unmatched: 9. The CDR3 DNA reads as TGCGCCAGCTACCTCGGGACTACTGACAATGAGCAGTTCTTC. Its translation is CASYLGTTDNEQFF.

The CDR3 region is CASSIDHTGNGYTF. CDR3 nucleotide sequence: TGTGCCAGTAGTATAGATCACACAGGGAATGGCTACACCTTC. The chain combines TRBV19 with TRBJ1-2; possibly TRBD1 for D (6 bases). The CDR3 totals 14 residues. CDR1 is LNHDA and CDR2 is SQIVND in the germline V gene (reference sequence). Trimming left V 0 bases short and J 6 bases short, with 11 bases between.

Written as DNA, the CDR3 is TGTGCTAGTGGTAAAAGTACCGGGACAGGGGCAATTTCAGGTGGCTACACCTTC. It codes for CASGKSTGTGAISGGYTF. The genes are TRBV12-5 and TRBJ1-2; 10 nucleotides match TRBD1. The germline gives CDR1 LGHNT, CDR2 FRNRAP. The length of the CDR3 is 18 residues. The J segment lost 7 bases and the V segment lost 5 bases, leaving 19 bases of the junction unmatched.

This chain uses TRBV10-3 with TRBJ1-2; D might be TRBD1 (5 bases). CDR3 length: 13 residues. V lost 3 bases and J 2 bases, leaving 7 bases between the germline ends. Germline CDR1 ENHRY, CDR2 SYGVKD. Here the CDR3 reads CAISDRGNYGYTF. In nucleotides, the CDR3 is TGTGCCATCAGTGATAGGGGAAACTATGGCTACACCTTC.

The genes are TRBV4-2 and TRBJ2-7; 9 bases map to TRBD2. Trimming at V came to 4 bases and at J to 4 bases, leaving 8 bases not matched to a gene. The CDR3 is 15 residues long. Germline loops: CDR1 LGHNA, CDR2 YNFKEQ. The DNA for the CDR3 is TGTGCCAGCAGCCCAATGGGTGCGGGAGGGTACGAGCAGTACTTC. It translates to CASSPMGAGGYEQYF.

The chain uses TRBV5-8 and TRBJ2-1; D is unclear. The CDR3 length is 15 residues. V was cut by 0 bases and J by 0 bases, with 7 bases left in between. Germline assignment: CDR1 SGHTS and CDR2 YDEGEE. The CDR3 DNA sequence: TGTGCCAGCAGCTTGGGGCGGCTCTCCTACAATGAGCAGTTCTTC. As protein: CASSLGRLSYNEQFF.

The genes are TRBV6-6 and TRBJ2-3; the match to TRBD2 covers 8 bases. Germline CDR1 and CDR2: MNHNY and SVGAGI (reference sequence). J was trimmed by 4 bases and V by 10 bases; bases with no gene match: 7. The CDR3 consists of 13 residues. The CDR3 loop is CAIRGGASDTQYF. In nucleotides, the CDR3 is TGTGCCATCCGGGGGGGGGCCTCAGATACGCAGTATTTT.

In this sample, this clone turned up a few times. The V gene is TRBV9, the J gene TRBJ1-2; TRBD1 aligns across 8 bases. Germline trimming cut 0 bases from V and 7 bases from J; bases unmatched to any gene: 8. The V gene's germline CDR1 is SGDLS and CDR2 YYNGEE. The CDR3 contains 15 residues. The CDR3 region has the DNA TGTGCCAGCAGCGTAGGGGACAGGATTTCTTTTGGCTACACCTTC. Amino acids: CASSVGDRISFGYTF.

The chain uses TRBV5-1 and TRBJ1-1, with 10 bases aligning to TRBD1. Germline CDR1 SGHRS, CDR2 YFSETQ. The V segment lost 6 bases and the J segment 5 bases; nucleotides outside the gene matches: 7. This CDR3 contains 14 residues. The CDR3 DNA is TGCGCCAGCAACCTAGACAGGGGGCGGACTGAAGCTTTCTTT. It is translated as CASNLDRGRTEAFF.

The chain uses TRBV5-4 and TRBJ1-1, with D perhaps matching TRBD1 (5 bases). The length of the CDR3 is 14 residues. V gave up 4 bases and J gave up 1 base, with 11 bases separating them. Germline V gene lookup returns CDR1 SGHNT and CDR2 YYREEE (reference sequence). The CDR3 coding sequence is TGTGCCAGCAGCCGAAAGGGGTCGAACACTGAAGCTTTCTTT. Protein: CASSRKGSNTEAFF.

The chain recombines TRBV27 with TRBJ2-5, with 7 bases fitting TRBD1. The CDR3 contains 16 residues. CDR1 MNHEY and CDR2 SMNVEV come from the germline V gene (reference sequence). Trimming removed 0 bases from V and 7 bases from J; junction bases left unmatched: 11. Here the CDR3 DNA reads TGTGCCAGCAGTTTATCCCCTGACAGGGCCCAGATGACCCAGTACTTC. This codes for CASSLSPDRAQMTQYF.

V gene TRBV4-1 combines with J gene TRBJ1-1; 7 bases line up with TRBD1. The CDR3 totals 14 residues. The junction had 2 bases not matched to a gene; V was cut back by 3 bases and J by 1 base. Germline lookup yields CDR1 MGHRA and CDR2 YSYEKL. Written as DNA, the CDR3 is TGCGCCAGCAGCCAGAGGACAGGGAACACTGAAGCTTTCTTT. It is translated as CASSQRTGNTEAFF.

This chain joins TRBV30 and TRBJ2-1; TRBD2 agrees at 8 bases. This CDR3 is built from 16 residues. Trimming at V came to 6 bases and at J to 8 bases, leaving 18 bases not matched to a gene. Germline values: CDR1 GTSNPN, CDR2 SVGIG (reference sequence). CDR3 coding DNA: TGTGCCTGTCCCACTAGCGGCCTCCCCCTTATGGATGAGCAGTTCTTC. Translation gives CACPTSGLPLMDEQFF.

The V and J genes are TRBV19 and TRBJ1-1; no clear D gene. The CDR3 contains 14 residues. Germline loops: CDR1 LNHDA, CDR2 SQIVND (reference sequence). V was pared by 6 bases and J by 11 bases, with 22 bases between. The CDR3 sequence: CASRASSDLWWAFF. CDR3 DNA sequence: TGTGCCAGTAGGGCCAGTTCCGATCTTTGGTGGGCTTTCTTT. Looking up the rest from reference TRBV19 and TRBJ1-1 gives the full variable domain: DGGITQSPKYLFRKEGQNVTLSCEQNLNHDAMYWYRQDPGQGLRLIYYSQIVNDFQKGDIAEGYSVSREKKESFPLTVTSAQKNPTAFYLCASRASSDLWWAFFGQGTRLTVV.

The J gene is TRBJ2-1, the V gene TRBV7-3; 7 nucleotides line up with TRBD1. The CDR3 covers 14 residues. Losses at the gene ends were 2 bases for V and 10 bases for J; bases not matched to a gene: 8. Germline-derived CDR1 and CDR2 are SGHTA and FQGTGA. CDR3 in DNA: TGTGCCAGCAGCTTAGGACAGGAGAGGAAGGAGCAGTTCTTC. Amino acid sequence: CASSLGQERKEQFF.

The chain combines TRBV27 with TRBJ2-1; D perhaps matches TRBD2 (5 bases). This CDR3 comprises 12 residues. The ends were cut back, 5 bases at V and 8 bases at J, with 10 bases in the middle. Per germline, CDR1 MNHEY and CDR2 SMNVEV (reference sequence). CDR3 in amino acids: CASSRRTDEQFF. Here the CDR3 DNA reads TGTGCCAGCAGTCGACGGACTGATGAGCAGTTCTTC.

This clone showed up just once. V is TRBV21-1 and J is TRBJ2-7; the table's D call, TRBD2, has no DNA check behind it. TRBV21-1 corresponds to a pseudogene. CDR3 length equals 13 residues. The CDR3 loop is CASSKSRFYEQYF. Here the CDR3 DNA reads TGTGCCAGCAGCAAATCTCGTTTCTACGAGCAGTACTTC.